Following are 14 T cell receptor beta chains from one sample sequenced in a study of blood T cell repertoires in COVID-19. TCRdb's copy holds only in-frame clones and misses some; the assay was immunoSEQ multiplex PCR. Of 200,000 to 250,000 clones detected, approximately 81% appear once; the ten largest clones hold more than 9%. The material sequenced was peripheral blood. The source of these receptors is a woman over 75 with acute or convalescent COVID-19.

The rearrangement joins TRBV4-3 to TRBJ2-3; D perhaps matches TRBD2 (5 bases). This CDR3 is 16 amino acids long. Germline lookup yields CDR1 LGHNA and CDR2 YSLEER. V was trimmed by 3 bases and J by 1 base, leaving 14 bases between them. Here the CDR3 reads CASSHEGRTGTDTQYF. The CDR3 nucleotides read TGCGCCAGCAGCCACGAGGGTCGGACTGGCACAGATACGCAGTATTTT.

The chain links TRBV5-4 to TRBJ2-7; D unresolved. V was clipped by 0 bases and J by 2 bases, with 12 bases between them. The V gene's germline CDR1 is SGHNT and CDR2 YYREEE (reference sequence). The CDR3 runs 15 residues. CDR3: CASSLEGFAAYEQYF. The CDR3 DNA reads as TGTGCCAGCAGCTTGGAAGGATTCGCGGCCTACGAGCAGTACTTC.

By sample share, this clone is medium-sized. The chain has TRBV7-3 and TRBJ2-3; no definite D call. The CDR3 runs to 14 residues. Trimming left V 3 bases short and J 6 bases short, with 13 bases between. Per the germline V gene, CDR1 is SGHTA and CDR2 is FQGTGA. CDR3 DNA sequence: TGTGCCAGCAGCTTTAATAGTCTGTCCGATACGCAGTATTTT. Amino acid sequence: CASSFNSLSDTQYF.

The genes are TRBV4-1 and TRBJ2-3; D call uncertain. Germline CDR1 is MGHRA and CDR2 is YSYEKL. There are 14 residues in the CDR3. The V gene lost 1 base and the J gene lost 4 bases, with 9 bases spanning the gap. The CDR3 loop is CASSQAVAADTQYF. DNA for the CDR3: TGCGCCAGCAGCCAAGCCGTTGCGGCAGATACGCAGTATTTT.

The rearrangement uses TRBV5-1 and TRBJ1-4; possibly TRBD1 for D (5 bases). V was cut by 1 base and J by 5 bases, with 9 bases left in between. The CDR3 sequence is 14 residues long. CDR1 is SGHRS, CDR2 YFSETQ, per germline. Written as DNA, the CDR3 is TGCGCCAGCAGCTTGAGGGGCTCGAATGAAAAACTGTTTTTT. Protein product: CASSLRGSNEKLFF.

V and J are TRBV12-3 or TRBV12-4 and TRBJ1-5; the D gene is possibly TRBD1 (6 bases). There are 13 residues in the CDR3. Deletions cut 1 base from V and 7 bases from J, with 8 bases between. Written as DNA, the CDR3 is TGTGCCAGCAGTTTAGACAGGGCCCAGCCCCAGCATTTT. Protein sequence: CASSLDRAQPQHF.

This clone was seen more than once but under ten times. The chain uses TRBV24-1 and TRBJ1-2; possibly TRBD1 for D (5 bases). V lost 7 bases and J lost 3, with 8 bases in between. The CDR3 runs to 12 residues. In germline, CDR1 is KGHDR, CDR2 SFDVKD. CDR3 coding DNA: TGTGCCACCAGCGACAGAGACTATGGCTACACCTTC. Residues: CATSDRDYGYTF.

In DNA form, the CDR3 reads TGTGCCAGCAGCCATAGACTAACTACGGGTGAGCAGTTCTTC. Its translation is CASSHRLTTGEQFF. This chain connects TRBV11-2 to TRBJ2-1; D possibly corresponds to TRBD2 (5 bases). CDR1 and CDR2 (germline): SGHAT, FQNNGV. This CDR3 has 14 residues. V lost 5 bases and J lost 9, with 17 bases in between.

This chain uses TRBV7-9 with TRBJ2-5; 7 bases agree with TRBD1. The V and J ends lost 5 bases and 1 base, in that order; junction bases with no gene match: 10. Germline V CDR1 and CDR2: SEHNR, FQNEAQ (reference sequence). The CDR3 has 16 residues. The CDR3 here is CASSLGTAEFQETQYF. The CDR3 DNA sequence: TGTGCCAGCAGCCTAGGGACAGCCGAATTCCAAGAGACCCAGTACTTC.

The V and J genes are TRBV6-5 and TRBJ2-2; D is unclear. Trimming left V 7 bases short and J 2 bases short, with 11 bases between. CDR1 and CDR2 from the germline V gene are MNHEY and SVGAGI. The length of the CDR3 is 14 residues. CDR3 DNA sequence: TGTGCCAGCAATACACAGATTAACACCGGGGAGCTGTTTTTT. Translated: CASNTQINTGELFF.

V gene TRBV6-2 or TRBV6-3 combines with J gene TRBJ2-3, with TRBD2 matching over 10 bases. V lost 6 bases, J lost 0 bases, and 15 bases stayed unmatched. Germline loops: CDR1 MNHEY, CDR2 SVGEGT. The CDR3 is made up of 19 amino acids. The CDR3 DNA sequence: TGTGCCAGCAGCCCTTTTAGCGGGGGGCCACCGACTAGCACAGATACGCAGTATTTT. This sequence encodes CASSPFSGGPPTSTDTQYF.

The gene calls are TRBV14 and TRBJ2-5; 8 bases are shared with TRBD1. Germline V gene lookup returns CDR1 SGHDN and CDR2 FVKESK. This CDR3 region has 16 residues. The V and J ends lost 1 base and 7 bases, in that order; junction bases with no gene match: 11. The CDR3 sequence is CASSQVPTGELGTQYF. The CDR3 nucleotides read TGTGCCAGCAGCCAAGTACCGACAGGGGAATTAGGGACCCAGTACTTC.

This clone was observed a few times. This chain connects TRBV18 to TRBJ2-2; D might be TRBD1 (5 bases). There are 15 residues in the CDR3. V lost 1 base and J 2 bases, leaving 8 bases between the germline ends. The germline V gene encodes CDR1 KGHSH and CDR2 LQKENI. DNA for the CDR3: TGTGCCAGCTCACCACAGGGGTACAACACCGGGGAGCTGTTTTTT. Its protein product is CASSPQGYNTGELFF.

The chain links TRBV7-2 to TRBJ2-3; tentatively, D is TRBD2 (5 bases). The germline V and J ends were trimmed by 2 bases and 3 bases, with 12 bases remaining between them. The CDR3 extends over 15 amino acids. CDR1 and CDR2 (germline): SGHTA, FQGNSA. CDR3 sequence reads: CASSLMLAGTDTQYF. The CDR3 nucleotides are TGTGCCAGCAGCTTAATGCTAGCTGGGACAGATACGCAGTATTTT.